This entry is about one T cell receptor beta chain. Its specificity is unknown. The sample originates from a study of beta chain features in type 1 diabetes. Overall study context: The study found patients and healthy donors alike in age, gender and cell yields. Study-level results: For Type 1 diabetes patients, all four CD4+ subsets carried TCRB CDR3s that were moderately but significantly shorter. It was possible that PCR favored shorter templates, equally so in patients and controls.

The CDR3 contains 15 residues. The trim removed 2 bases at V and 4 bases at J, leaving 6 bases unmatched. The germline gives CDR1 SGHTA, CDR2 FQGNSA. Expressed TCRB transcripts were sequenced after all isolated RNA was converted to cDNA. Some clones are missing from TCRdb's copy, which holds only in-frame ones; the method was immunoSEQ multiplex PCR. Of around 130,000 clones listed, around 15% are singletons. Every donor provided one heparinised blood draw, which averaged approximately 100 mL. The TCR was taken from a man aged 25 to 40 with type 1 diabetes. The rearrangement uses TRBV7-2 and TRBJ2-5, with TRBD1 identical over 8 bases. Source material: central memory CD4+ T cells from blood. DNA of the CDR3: TGTGCCAGCAGCTTAACTAGGACAGGGAGAGAGACCCAGTACTTC. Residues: CASSLTRTGRETQYF.